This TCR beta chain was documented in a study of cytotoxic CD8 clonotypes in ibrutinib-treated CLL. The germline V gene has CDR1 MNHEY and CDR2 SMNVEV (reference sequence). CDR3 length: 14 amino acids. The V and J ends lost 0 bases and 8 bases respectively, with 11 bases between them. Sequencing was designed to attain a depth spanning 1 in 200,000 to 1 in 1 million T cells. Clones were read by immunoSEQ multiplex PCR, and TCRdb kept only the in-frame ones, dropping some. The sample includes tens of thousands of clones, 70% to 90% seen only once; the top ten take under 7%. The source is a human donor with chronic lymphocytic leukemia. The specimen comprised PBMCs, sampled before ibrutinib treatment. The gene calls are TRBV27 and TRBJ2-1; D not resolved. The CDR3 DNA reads TGTGCCAGCAGTTTATCGACATTGATCCATGAGCAGTTCTTC. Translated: CASSLSTLIHEQFF.